These T cell receptor beta chains were read from a single sample in a study of cytomegalovirus exposure and HLA in healthy donors. The data were produced by immunoSEQ multiplex PCR, yet TCRdb's version contains in-frame clones alone and is incomplete. This table has more than 150,000 clones, 70% to 80% appearing once. The sample consisted of PBMCs. These receptors all stem from a girl between 10 and 17 years old in good health and CMV-seropositive. Each CDR3 is given with its conserved first and last residue.

CDR3aa	v_gene	j_gene
CASSSTSGGAYNEQFF	TRBV19	TRBJ2-1
CASSPQGNTIYF	TRBV13	TRBJ1-3
CARSSGQSYGYTF	TRBV5-3	TRBJ1-2
CASSLPGLAGGQADTQYF	TRBV7-9	TRBJ2-3
CASSPSLAGGFEQYF	TRBV7-2	TRBJ2-7
CARSPSRGPGELFF	TRBV5-3	TRBJ2-2
CASSTDRLEGSISYEQYF	TRBV19	TRBJ2-7
CASRRGSNEQFF	TRBV19	TRBJ2-1
CASSLDGTGGPNEQFF	TRBV7-7	TRBJ2-1
CASSPTTPWHGYTF	TRBV7-2	TRBJ1-2
CASSTGQSSYEQYF	TRBV2	TRBJ2-7
CASNIGGGEAFF	TRBV9	TRBJ1-1
CASGLTSLTGISYEQYF	TRBV12-5	TRBJ2-7
CASSQGLAGGPGTDTQYF	TRBV4-2	TRBJ2-3
CASSVTRGNTEAFF	TRBV6-5	TRBJ1-1
CAISVLDRGSPLHF	TRBV10-3	TRBJ1-6
CASSIGTGPQETQYF	TRBV19	TRBJ2-5
CASSEEGGFSYEQYF	TRBV25-1	TRBJ2-7
CASSLGASGGGDTQYF	TRBV11-3	TRBJ2-3
CASSLALLGQGSYEQYF	TRBV7-8	TRBJ2-7
CASSQAWRVGAGELFF	TRBV4-2	TRBJ2-2
CASSFQDRPGANVLTF	TRBV7-2	TRBJ2-6
CASSFTPPGRETQYF	TRBV27	TRBJ2-5
CASSPGQGAFSGNTIYF	TRBV4-3	TRBJ1-3
CASSQGGMRNGYTF	TRBV6-5	TRBJ1-2
CASSVDRGHYEQYF	TRBV25-1	TRBJ2-7
CASTLGYNEQFF	TRBV7-9	TRBJ2-1
CASSPPGQNNSPLHF	TRBV18	TRBJ1-6
CASSLEAGGLYEQYF	TRBV7-2	TRBJ2-7
CASSLGTGGGSPLHF	TRBV7-2	TRBJ1-6
CASSLTGERMNTEAFF	TRBV5-4	TRBJ1-1
CASSTRVSEQYF	TRBV7-6	-
CASSLGQAHPNIQYF	TRBV5-1	TRBJ2-4
CASSEIDSVSGNTIYF	TRBV6-1	TRBJ1-3
CASSQMLAGRTYEQYF	TRBV4-3	TRBJ2-7
CASTEAGANVLTF	TRBV6-6	TRBJ2-6
CASSLSQGSRTEAFF	TRBV7-2	TRBJ1-1
CASSHRAGGRNTQYF	TRBV4-3	TRBJ2-3
CAWNRAGTDTQYF	TRBV30	TRBJ2-3
CASSLDLPGLAGNEQFF	TRBV13	TRBJ2-1
CASSQRQGGTEGLFHNEQFF	TRBV4-3	TRBJ2-1
CASSRGTGGRETQYF	TRBV18	TRBJ2-5
CAITQVAHTEAFF	TRBV10-3	TRBJ1-1
CASSLVRGGHNEQFF	TRBV7-9	TRBJ2-1
CASSDRYSGTDTQYF	TRBV10-2	TRBJ2-3
CASSDTSTKNIQYF	TRBV5-1	TRBJ2-4
CASSQEWGPEAFF	TRBV4-3	TRBJ1-1